This T cell receptor beta chain was captured by sequencing in a study of PD-1 blockade in classical Hodgkin lymphoma (dated by TCRdb to 2018 to 2020). Concerning the study at large: Nivolumab dosing was 3 mg/kg intravenously every 2 weeks, continuing until either disease progression or unacceptable toxicity. To define a peripheral blood immune signature of response to PD-1 blockade in classical Hodgkin lymphoma, the study combined TCR beta sequencing with CyTOF.

The study at large found these results: Only a single clinical trial cohort was studied, and what caused the repertoire differences, possibly disease activity or prior therapy, remained undefined. Baseline TCR diversity was reported as lower in newly diagnosed patients than in healthy donors, and lower still in relapsed/refractory patients. Patients starting nivolumab less than 1 year after ASCT had lower diversity and were excluded from later analyses to avoid confounding by immune reconstitution. CD4+ but not CD8+ TCR diversity rose significantly by C4D1 (p=0.0027 vs p=0.16), most apparent in complete responders (p=0.02). Among trial patients, those achieving complete response had baseline diversity similar to that of newly diagnosed patients, while diversity was significantly lower in partial responders and progressors.

Worth noting for this clone: Its antigen is unknown. Base quality data are lacking; no much larger clone is found one base away.

Relative to germline, V is missing 1 base and J is missing 3 bases, with 0 bases of the junction outside any gene match. CDR1 and CDR2 (SGHDT, YYEEEE) derive from the germline V gene. Spanning cysteine to phenylalanine, the CDR3 consists of 14 amino acids. The retained sequence is limited to the CDR3, 42 bases, with the frame set at the first base. The time point label corresponds to: cycle 4 day 1 (C4D1), after more than 5 weeks of nivolumab. All trial patients had relapsed after autologous stem cell transplantation, with cohorts A, B and C differing in prior brentuximab vedotin exposure. The trial cohort was composed of roughly 60 patients with relapsed/refractory classical Hodgkin lymphoma, for whom complete response, partial response or progressive disease was recorded as best overall response. In the multi-cohort phase II CheckMate 205 trial, trial patients received single-agent nivolumab. An independent review committee assessed best overall response by applying the 2007 International Working Group response criteria. PBMCs from the trial were collected at three points: immediately before nivolumab initiation (C1D1), and during therapy at cycle 2 day 1 and cycle 4 day 1. Peripheral blood was collected in 8 mL Vacutainer Cell Preparation Tubes, from which PBMCs were isolated by centrifugation and then cryopreserved.

Genomic DNA was isolated using the Qiagen DNeasy kit from unsorted PBMCs as well as from negatively selected CD4+ and CD8+ fractions. Amplification of TCR beta CDR3 regions was done by immunoSEQ multiplex PCR with primers that anneal to V and J segments. A synthetic immune receptor repertoire was used to minimize amplification bias, and any remaining bias was removed computationally after sequencing. As for the original processing: Custom Python scripts were used to quantify repertoire diversity as the Shannon entropy index. The unsorted, CD4+ and CD8+ repertoires were each analyzed separately, with the exception of combined analyses, where CD4+ and CD8+ sequences were merged in silico. Clonal expansion was defined as at least a 2-fold frequency increase after treatment relative to C1D1, with a pseudocount of 0.5 for undetected baseline clones. Clones with 0 or 1 copy at C1D1 were classified as singleton clones, and clones with 2 or more copies were classified as non-singleton clones. Clones expanded in unsorted samples were labelled as CD4+, CD8+ or unknown by matching protein sequences in sorted samples from the same patient. Wilcoxon tests on paired samples were used to test diversity changes from C1D1 to C4D1. TCRdb provides this immuneACCESS table in a form limited to in-frame rearrangements. Some clones are lacking; in checked studies, under half of them reflect an unresolved V gene, and why the rest are absent is not known. V, J and clone size are taken as reported in that table, and D and trimming were inferred from the DNA itself. Counted in this sample were tens of thousands of clones; about nine tenths of them appeared once. The ten largest clones take up around 2.9% of the sample.

The V and J genes are TRBV5-6 and TRBJ2-5, and TRBD2 aligns with 10 junction nucleotides. This receptor was taken from a human donor with classical Hodgkin lymphoma. Material: peripheral blood mononuclear cells (PBMCs), obtained before the fourth cycle of nivolumab. The nucleotide sequence is TGTGCCAGCAGCTTGACTAGCGGGGAAGAGACCCAGTACTTC. It specifies CASSLTSGEETQYF.